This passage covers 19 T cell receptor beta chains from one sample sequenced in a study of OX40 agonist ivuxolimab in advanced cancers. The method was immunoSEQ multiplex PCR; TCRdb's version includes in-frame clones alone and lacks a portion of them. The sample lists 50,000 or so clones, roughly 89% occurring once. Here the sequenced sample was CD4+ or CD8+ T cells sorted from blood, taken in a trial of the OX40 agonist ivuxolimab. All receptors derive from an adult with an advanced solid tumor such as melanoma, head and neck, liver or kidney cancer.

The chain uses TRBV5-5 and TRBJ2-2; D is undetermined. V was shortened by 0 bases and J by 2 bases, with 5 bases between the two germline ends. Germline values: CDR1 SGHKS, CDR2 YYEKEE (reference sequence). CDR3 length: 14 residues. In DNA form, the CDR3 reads TGTGCCAGCAGCTTGGCCCCAAACACCGGGGAGCTGTTTTTT. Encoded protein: CASSLAPNTGELFF.

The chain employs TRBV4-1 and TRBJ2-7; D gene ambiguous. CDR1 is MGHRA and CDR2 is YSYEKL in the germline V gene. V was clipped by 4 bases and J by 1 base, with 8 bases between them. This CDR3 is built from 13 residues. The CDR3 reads CASSPVGSYEQYF. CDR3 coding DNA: TGCGCCAGCAGCCCTGTGGGATCCTACGAGCAGTACTTC.

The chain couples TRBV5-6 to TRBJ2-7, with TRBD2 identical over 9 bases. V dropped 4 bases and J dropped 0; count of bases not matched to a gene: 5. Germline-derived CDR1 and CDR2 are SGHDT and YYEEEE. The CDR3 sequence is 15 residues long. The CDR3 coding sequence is TGTGCCAGCAGCCGACTAGCGGTCGGCTCCTACGAGCAGTACTTC. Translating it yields CASSRLAVGSYEQYF.

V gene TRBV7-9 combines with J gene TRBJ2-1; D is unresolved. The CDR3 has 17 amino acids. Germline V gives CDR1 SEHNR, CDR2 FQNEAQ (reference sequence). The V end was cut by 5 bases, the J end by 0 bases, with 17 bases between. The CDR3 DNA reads TGTGCCAGCAGCCCATTCCCCGGGCTAAGCTCCTACAATGAGCAGTTCTTC. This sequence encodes CASSPFPGLSSYNEQFF.

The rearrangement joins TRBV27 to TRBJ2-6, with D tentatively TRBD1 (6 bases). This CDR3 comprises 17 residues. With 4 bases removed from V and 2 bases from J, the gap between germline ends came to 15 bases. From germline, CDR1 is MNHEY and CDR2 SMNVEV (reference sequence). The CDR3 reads CASSYPRGDTGANVLTF. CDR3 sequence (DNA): TGTGCCAGCAGTTATCCCAGGGGAGACACTGGGGCCAACGTCCTGACTTTC. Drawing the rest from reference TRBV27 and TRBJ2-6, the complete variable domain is EAQVTQNPRYLITVTGKKLTVTCSQNMNHEYMSWYRQDPGLGLRQIYYSMNVEVTDKGDVPEGYKVSRKEKRNFPLILESPSPNQTSLYFCASSYPRGDTGANVLTFGAGSRLTVL.

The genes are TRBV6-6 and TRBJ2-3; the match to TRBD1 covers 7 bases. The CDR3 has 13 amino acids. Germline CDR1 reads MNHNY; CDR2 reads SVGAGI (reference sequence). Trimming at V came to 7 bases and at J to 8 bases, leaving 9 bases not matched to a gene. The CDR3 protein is CASTATGEGTQYF. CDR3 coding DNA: TGTGCCAGCACCGCAACAGGGGAAGGTACGCAGTATTTT.

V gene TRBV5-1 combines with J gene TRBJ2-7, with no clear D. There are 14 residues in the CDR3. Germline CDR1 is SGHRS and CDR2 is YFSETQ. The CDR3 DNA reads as TGTGCCAGCAGCCTTGGGAACATAGCCTACGAGCAGTACGTC. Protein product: CASSLGNIAYEQYV.

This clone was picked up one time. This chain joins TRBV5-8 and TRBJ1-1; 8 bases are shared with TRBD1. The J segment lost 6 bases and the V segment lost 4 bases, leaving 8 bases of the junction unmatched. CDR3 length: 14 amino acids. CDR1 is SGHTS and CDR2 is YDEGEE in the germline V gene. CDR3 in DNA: TGTGCCAGCAGCAGGGACAGGCCTCACGCTGAAGCTTTCTTT. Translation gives CASSRDRPHAEAFF. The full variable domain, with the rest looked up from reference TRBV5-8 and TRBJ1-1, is EAGVTQSPTHLIKTRGQQATLRCSPISGHTSVYWYQQALGLGLQFLLWYDEGEERNRGNFPPRFSGRQFPNYSSELNVNALELEDSALYLCASSRDRPHAEAFFGQGTRLTVV.

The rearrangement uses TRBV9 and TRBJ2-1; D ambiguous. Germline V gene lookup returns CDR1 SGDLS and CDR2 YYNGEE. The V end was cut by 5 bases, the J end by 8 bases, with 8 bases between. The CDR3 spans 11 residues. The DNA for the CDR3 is TGTGCCAGCAGATCAATGGATGAGCAGTTCTTC. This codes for CASRSMDEQFF.

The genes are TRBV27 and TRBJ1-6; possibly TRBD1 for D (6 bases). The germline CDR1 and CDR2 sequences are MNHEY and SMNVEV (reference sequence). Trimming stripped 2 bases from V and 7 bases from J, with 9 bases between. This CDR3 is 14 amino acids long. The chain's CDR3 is CASSLGGRNSPLHF. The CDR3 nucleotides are TGTGCCAGCAGTTTAGGGGGGCGGAATTCACCCCTCCACTTT.

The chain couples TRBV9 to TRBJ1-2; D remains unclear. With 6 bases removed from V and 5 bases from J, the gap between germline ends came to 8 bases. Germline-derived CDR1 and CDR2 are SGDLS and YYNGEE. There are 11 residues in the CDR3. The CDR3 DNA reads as TGTGCCAGCAATGGAGGTTATGGCTACACCTTC. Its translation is CASNGGYGYTF.

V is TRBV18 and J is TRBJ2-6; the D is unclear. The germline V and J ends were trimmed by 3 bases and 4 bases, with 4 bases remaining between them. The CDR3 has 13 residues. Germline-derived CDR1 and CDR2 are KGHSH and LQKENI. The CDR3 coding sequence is TGTGCCAGCTCACCTGACGGGGCCAACGTCCTGACTTTC. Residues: CASSPDGANVLTF.

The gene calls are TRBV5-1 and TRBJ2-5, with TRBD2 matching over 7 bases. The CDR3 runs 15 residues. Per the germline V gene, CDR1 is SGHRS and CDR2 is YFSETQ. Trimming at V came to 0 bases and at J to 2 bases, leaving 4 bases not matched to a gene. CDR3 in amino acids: CASSLGASGQETQYF. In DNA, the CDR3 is TGCGCCAGCAGCTTGGGGGCTAGCGGACAAGAGACCCAGTACTTC.

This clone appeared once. The CDR3 reads CASSPFQGANTGELFF. The CDR3, as DNA: TGTGCCAGCTCACCGTTCCAGGGGGCGAACACCGGGGAGCTGTTTTTT. The V gene is TRBV18, the J gene TRBJ2-2, with 7 positions matching TRBD1. Per germline, CDR1 KGHSH and CDR2 LQKENI. CDR3 size: 16 residues. J was trimmed by 0 bases and V by 3 bases; bases with no gene match: 4.

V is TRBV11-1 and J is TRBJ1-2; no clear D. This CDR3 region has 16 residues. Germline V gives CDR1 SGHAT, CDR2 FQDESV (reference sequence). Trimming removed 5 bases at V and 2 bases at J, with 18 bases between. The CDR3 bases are TGTGCCAGCAGCCCCTCCCCTCTTGCGGGAAACTATGGCTACACCTTC. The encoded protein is CASSPSPLAGNYGYTF.

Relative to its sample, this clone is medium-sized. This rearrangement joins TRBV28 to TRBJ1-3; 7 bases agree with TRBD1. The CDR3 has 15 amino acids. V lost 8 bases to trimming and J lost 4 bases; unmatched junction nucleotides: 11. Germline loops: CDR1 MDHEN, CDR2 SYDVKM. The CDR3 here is CASARTGLRGNTIYF. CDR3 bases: TGTGCCAGCGCCCGGACAGGTCTGAGAGGAAACACCATATATTTT.

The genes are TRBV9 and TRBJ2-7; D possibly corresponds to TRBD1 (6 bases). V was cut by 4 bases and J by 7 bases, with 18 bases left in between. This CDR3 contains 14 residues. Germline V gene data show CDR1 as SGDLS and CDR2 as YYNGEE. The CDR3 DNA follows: TGTGCCAGCAGCCTCCGGGACACGCCGTTTGAGCAGTACTTC. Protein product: CASSLRDTPFEQYF.

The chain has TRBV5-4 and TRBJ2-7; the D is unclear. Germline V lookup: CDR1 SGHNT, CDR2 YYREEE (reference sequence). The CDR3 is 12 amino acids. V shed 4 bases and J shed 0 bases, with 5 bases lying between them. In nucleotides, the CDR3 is TGTGCCAGCAGCCAAAACTCCTACGAGCAGTACTTC. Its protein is CASSQNSYEQYF.

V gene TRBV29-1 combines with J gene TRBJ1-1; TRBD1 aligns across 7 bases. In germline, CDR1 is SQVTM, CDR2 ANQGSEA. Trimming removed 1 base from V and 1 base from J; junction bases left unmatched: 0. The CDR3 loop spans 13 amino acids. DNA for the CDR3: TGCAGCGTTGAAGGACAGGGGAACACTGAAGCTTTCTTT. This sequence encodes CSVEGQGNTEAFF.